The 18 T cell receptor beta chains below were found in one sample sequenced in a study of shared clonotypes between healthy human individuals. Assay: immunoSEQ multiplex PCR; the TCRdb copy retains only in-frame clones and omits some. The sample lists approximately 1,000,000 clones; around three quarters were seen once. The sequencing input was memory CD4+ T cells from PBMCs. This sample's subset: CD45RA-negative fraction. These receptors were taken from a man younger than 30 in good health. Some clones in this sample may be carry-over from other donors' samples.

V and J are TRBV5-1 and TRBJ2-3; a weak D match, TRBD2 (6 bases). Germline V CDR1 and CDR2: SGHRS, YFSETQ. The ends were cut back, 0 bases at V and 4 bases at J, with 15 bases in the middle. The CDR3 runs 16 residues. The CDR3 protein is CASSLEGGIIADTQYF. The CDR3 DNA is TGCGCCAGCAGCTTGGAAGGCGGGATAATCGCAGATACGCAGTATTTT.

The genes are TRBV7-3 and TRBJ1-1; 8 bases agree with TRBD1. V gave up 0 bases and J gave up 8 bases; unmatched junction bases: 8. The germline CDR1 and CDR2 sequences are SGHTA and FQGTGA. The CDR3 consists of 15 residues. CDR3 coding DNA: TGTGCCAGCAGCTTAACGCGGGCAGGGGGCCGCGAAGCTTTCTTT. Protein product: CASSLTRAGGREAFF.

This chain joins TRBV28 and TRBJ2-7; a weak D match, TRBD1 (6 bases). This CDR3 has 12 residues. The V gene's germline CDR1 is MDHEN and CDR2 SYDVKM. V lost 7 bases and J 8 bases, leaving 15 bases between the germline ends. CDR3 in amino acids: CASTFTDSKQYF. The CDR3 DNA sequence: TGTGCCAGCACCTTTACGGACAGCAAGCAGTACTTC.

The V gene is TRBV28, the J gene TRBJ2-7, with D possibly being TRBD1 (5 bases). Germline values: CDR1 MDHEN, CDR2 SYDVKM. Trimming took off 10 bases at V and 2 bases at J, with 15 bases between the two ends. The CDR3 runs 13 residues. The CDR3 protein is CATLGAPAYEQYF. CDR3 bases: TGTGCCACCTTAGGGGCTCCCGCCTACGAGCAGTACTTC.

Here the CDR3 DNA reads TGTGCCAGCAGCCTAGCGGGAGAGGCCTACAATGAGCAGTTCTTC. It specifies CASSLAGEAYNEQFF. The V gene is TRBV6-5, the J gene TRBJ2-1; 10 positions match TRBD2. Germline CDR1 and CDR2: MNHEY and SVGAGI. V trimming: 6 bases; J trimming: 2 bases; junction bases outside the gene matches: 4. The CDR3 extends over 15 amino acids.

The V call is TRBV28, the J call TRBJ1-1, with D unresolved. Germline V CDR1 and CDR2: MDHEN, SYDVKM. Trimming cost V 5 bases and J 1 base, with 14 bases left between them. This CDR3 comprises 15 residues. CDR3: CASSRASTPNTEAFF. CDR3 nucleotide sequence: TGTGCCAGCAGTCGAGCCTCCACCCCGAACACTGAAGCTTTCTTT. Looking up the rest from reference TRBV28 and TRBJ1-1 gives the full variable domain: DVKVTQSSRYLVKRTGEKVFLECVQDMDHENMFWYRQDPGLGLRLIYFSYDVKMKEKGDIPEGYSVSREKKERFSLILESASTNQTSMYLCASSRASTPNTEAFFGQGTRLTVV.

The chain has TRBV5-1 and TRBJ2-7; no definite D call. The ends were cut back, 3 bases at V and 6 bases at J, with 16 bases in the middle. The germline V gene has CDR1 SGHRS and CDR2 YFSETQ. The CDR3 length is 14 residues. CDR3 nucleotides: TGCGCCAGCAGCTCGCGACTGGAATCAAGCGAGCAGTACTTC. Its protein is CASSSRLESSEQYF.

This clone has only a few counts. The rearrangement joins TRBV7-6 to TRBJ2-5; D remains ambiguous. CDR1 SGHVS and CDR2 FNYEAQ come from the germline V gene. V was trimmed by 1 base and J by 0 bases, leaving 6 bases between them. The CDR3 runs to 14 residues. Written as DNA, the CDR3 is TGTGCCAGCAGCTTAGGGTTAAACCAAGAGACCCAGTACTTC. Protein sequence: CASSLGLNQETQYF. The full variable domain, with the rest looked up from reference TRBV7-6 and TRBJ2-5, is GAGVSQSPRYKVTKRGQDVALRCDPISGHVSLYWYRQALGQGPEFLTYFNYEAQQDKSGLPNDRFSAERPEGSISTLTIQRTEQRDSAMYRCASSLGLNQETQYFGPGTRLLVL.

The table lists this clone with a few counts. The chain uses TRBV6-4 and TRBJ1-1; D may be TRBD1 (5 bases). With 7 bases removed from V and 3 bases from J, the gap between germline ends came to 18 bases. Looked up from germline, CDR1 is MRHNA and CDR2 is SNTAGT. This CDR3 region has 15 residues. The CDR3 protein is CASNPLWAGDTEAFF. CDR3 nucleotide sequence: TGTGCCAGCAATCCTCTTTGGGCGGGGGACACTGAAGCTTTCTTT.

This chain connects TRBV2 to TRBJ2-5, with 7 bases lining up with TRBD1. The ends lost 5 bases at V and 1 base at J; junction bases unmatched: 4. Germline lookup yields CDR1 SNHLY and CDR2 FYNNEI. There are 14 residues in the CDR3. The CDR3 region is CASSKGTAQETQYF. CDR3 nucleotides: TGTGCCAGCAGTAAAGGGACAGCCCAAGAGACCCAGTACTTC.

J is TRBJ1-1 and V is TRBV28; 7 bases align to TRBD1. The CDR3 covers 14 residues. V was clipped by 5 bases and J by 0 bases; unmatched bases: 3. Germline CDR1 MDHEN, CDR2 SYDVKM. In DNA form, the CDR3 reads TGTGCCAGCAGTGTGGGACAGATGAACACTGAAGCTTTCTTT. Amino acids: CASSVGQMNTEAFF.

V is TRBV6-1 and J is TRBJ1-5; tentative D call: TRBD1 (5 bases). Germline CDR1 reads MNHNS; CDR2 reads SASEGT. The V and J ends lost 5 bases and 1 base respectively, with 9 bases between them. The CDR3 consists of 14 residues. The CDR3 region is CASSRDRSNQPQHF. The CDR3 coding sequence is TGTGCCAGCAGTCGCGACAGAAGCAATCAGCCCCAGCATTTT.

The CDR3 region has the DNA TGTGCCAGCAGCTTAGGGTTCAGGGGAGTCGGCTACACCTTC. It yields the protein CASSLGFRGVGYTF. The chain is built from TRBV11-2 and TRBJ1-2; tentatively, D is TRBD1 (6 bases). The V gene's germline CDR1 is SGHAT and CDR2 FQNNGV. Trimming pared 1 base from V and 8 bases from J, leaving 14 bases between. This CDR3 is 14 amino acids long.

The chain carries TRBV6-5 and TRBJ1-2; 10 nucleotides match TRBD1. The CDR3 covers 15 residues. J was trimmed by 8 bases and V by 5 bases; bases with no gene match: 11. CDR1 MNHEY and CDR2 SVGAGI come from the germline V gene. The CDR3 DNA follows: TGTGCCAGCAGTCATTCGGGACAGGGGTTCAGGGGCTACACCTTC. Residues: CASSHSGQGFRGYTF.

Ten or more counts support this clone. The chain couples TRBV5-4 to TRBJ2-1; 9 bases match TRBD2. Germline values: CDR1 SGHNT, CDR2 YYREEE (reference sequence). CDR3 length equals 16 residues. Trimming took 4 bases from V and 8 from J; bases not matched to a gene: 13. DNA for the CDR3: TGTGCCAGCAGCCCCGCGGGTCGGGTAGCGGGAGATGAGCAGTTCTTC. It codes for CASSPAGRVAGDEQFF.

Of note for this clone: Different DNA sequences within this sample yield the same CDR3. V and J are TRBV5-1 and TRBJ2-2; no reliable D call. V lost 0 bases and J lost 5, with 5 bases in between. Germline-derived CDR1 and CDR2 are SGHRS and YFSETQ. The CDR3 contains 13 residues. DNA of the CDR3: TGCGCCAGCAGCTTGGGGGCTACCGGGGAGCTGTTTTTT. This translates into CASSLGATGELFF.

The chain employs TRBV28 and TRBJ2-3; 7 bases agree with TRBD2. CDR3 length equals 12 residues. CDR1 is MDHEN and CDR2 is SYDVKM in the germline V gene. Trimming cost V 11 bases and J 4 bases; bases outside gene matches: 6. This CDR3 is CAVWGGADTQYF. Written as DNA, the CDR3 is TGTGCCGTATGGGGGGGGGCAGATACGCAGTATTTT.

The V call is TRBV7-2, the J call TRBJ2-5; D ambiguous. CDR3 length: 13 residues. The germline V gene encodes CDR1 SGHTA and CDR2 FQGNSA. With 1 base removed from V and 5 bases from J, the gap between germline ends came to 8 bases. DNA for the CDR3: TGTGCCAGCAGCTTAGTTAGGGTGGAGACCCAGTACTTC. Protein: CASSLVRVETQYF.